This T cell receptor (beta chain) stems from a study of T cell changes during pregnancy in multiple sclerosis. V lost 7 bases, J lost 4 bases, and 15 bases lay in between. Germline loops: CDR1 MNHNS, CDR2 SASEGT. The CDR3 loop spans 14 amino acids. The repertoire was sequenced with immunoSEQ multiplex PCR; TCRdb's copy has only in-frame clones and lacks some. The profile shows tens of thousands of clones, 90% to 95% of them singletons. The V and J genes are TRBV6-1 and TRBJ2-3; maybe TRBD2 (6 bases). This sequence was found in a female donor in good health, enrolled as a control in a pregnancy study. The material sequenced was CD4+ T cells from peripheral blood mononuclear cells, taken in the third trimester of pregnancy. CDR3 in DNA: TGTGCCAGCATGAGGCATGGGACTTCAGATACGCAGTATTTT. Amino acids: CASMRHGTSDTQYF.